This T cell receptor (beta chain) was sequenced in a study of T cells in Graves' hyperthyroidism and ophthalmopathy. Looking at the study overall: Peripheral blood was taken when the disease was first diagnosed, before any treatment began.

Trimming removed 6 bases at V and 3 bases at J, with 14 bases between. CDR3 length: 14 amino acids. CDR1 is MNHNS, CDR2 SASEGT, per germline. Study conclusions and caveats: A model of 13 V-J features distinguished ophthalmopathy from stable hyperthyroidism.

Turning to this clonotype: Its antigen is unidentified.

Researchers amplified the TCR beta CDR3 regions from RNA transcripts. Researchers ran a first-round RT-PCR on the TCR CDR3 using the HTBI primer set. TCRdb reprocessed the multiplex PCR reads via MiXCR and lists one record per CDR3 protein. The sample holds about 640,000 distinct CDR3 sequences, roughly 20% seen once. Enrolled ophthalmopathy patients presented with a Clinical Activity Score of at least 3, a NOSPECS grade of at least 4, and disease duration under 3 months. Diagnoses were made from clinical symptoms, serum measures (thyroxine and TRAb), thyroid ultrasound and orbital computed tomography.

The source material was blood. This clonotype was obtained from a man in his thirties or forties with Graves' ophthalmopathy. This rearrangement joins TRBV6-1 to TRBJ2-5, with TRBD1 as a possible D gene (5 bases). CDR3 sequence: CASRTDITKETQYF. DNA of the CDR3: TGTGCCAGCAGGACGGACATTACGAAAGAGACCCAGTACTTC.